These 8 T cell receptor beta chains originate from one sample sequenced in a study of shared clonotypes between healthy human individuals. Produced via immunoSEQ multiplex PCR; TCRdb's table is partial and in-frame only. The table records a few hundred thousand clones, around two thirds of them present only once. The sequencing input was memory CD4+ T cells sorted from blood. The subset was: CD45RA-negative fraction. The receptors originated from a man aged 25-45 years in good health.

This rearrangement joins TRBV6-5 to TRBJ2-3; maybe TRBD2 (6 bases). The CDR3 length is 14 residues. V shed 9 bases and J shed 2 bases, with 15 bases lying between them. CDR1 and CDR2 (germline): MNHEY, SVGAGI. The CDR3 DNA reads TGTGCCAGTGAATCGGCGGGGTCCACAGATACGCAGTATTTT. Translated, it gives CASESAGSTDTQYF.

The chain couples TRBV27 to TRBJ2-7; the match to TRBD1 covers 7 bases. The length of the CDR3 is 16 residues. Germline lookup yields CDR1 MNHEY and CDR2 SMNVEV (reference sequence). Trimming cost V 2 bases and J 0 bases; bases outside gene matches: 7. CDR3 coding DNA: TGTGCCAGCAGTTTAGCCGGGACAGAAAGCTCCTACGAGCAGTACTTC. Translation: CASSLAGTESSYEQYF.

This chain connects TRBV7-9 to TRBJ2-3; no reliable D call. Trimming removed 2 bases at V and 6 bases at J, with 12 bases between. Germline V gives CDR1 SEHNR, CDR2 FQNEAQ (reference sequence). This CDR3 contains 14 residues. The chain's CDR3 is CASSLTQGSDTQYF. The CDR3 DNA follows: TGTGCCAGCAGCTTAACCCAAGGTTCGGATACGCAGTATTTT.

V usage is TRBV7-2 and J usage is TRBJ2-2; 8 bases align to TRBD1. Germline loops: CDR1 SGHTA, CDR2 FQGNSA. The ends lost 5 bases at V and 5 bases at J; junction bases unmatched: 10. The CDR3 runs 16 residues. This CDR3 is CASSIGQGPSTGELFF. The DNA for the CDR3 is TGTGCCAGCAGCATCGGACAGGGACCATCTACCGGGGAGCTGTTTTTT.

For this clone: Being one base from a much bigger clone, this may be a read error. This chain uses TRBV7-9 with TRBJ2-1; TRBD1 is a possible D gene (5 bases). Per the germline V gene, CDR1 is SEHNR and CDR2 is FQNEAQ (reference sequence). Trimming shortened V by 3 bases and J by 2 bases, and 5 bases separated the two germline ends. This CDR3 comprises 13 residues. The CDR3 sequence: CASSLDTYNEQFF. DNA of the CDR3: TGTGCCAGCAGCTTGGACACCTACAATGAGCAGTTCTTC.

This clone was recorded at least ten times. The chain has TRBV10-3 and TRBJ2-1, with 11 bases fitting TRBD2. The V segment lost 7 bases and the J segment 2 bases; nucleotides outside the gene matches: 7. Per the germline V gene, CDR1 is ENHRY and CDR2 is SYGVKD. This CDR3 region has 16 residues. The CDR3 is CAIKGLAGGPYNEQFF. CDR3 bases: TGTGCCATCAAGGGGCTAGCGGGAGGCCCCTACAATGAGCAGTTCTTC.

The chain uses TRBV5-1 and TRBJ1-3; D remains unclear. Per the germline V gene, CDR1 is SGHRS and CDR2 is YFSETQ. With 3 bases removed from V and 1 base from J, the gap between germline ends came to 8 bases. CDR3 length: 14 amino acids. CDR3: CASSYQSSGNTIYF. In DNA, the CDR3 is TGCGCCAGCAGCTACCAGTCGTCTGGAAACACCATATATTTT.

V and J are TRBV7-8 and TRBJ1-3; D remains unclear. Trimming removed 1 base from V and 0 bases from J, with 10 bases in between. CDR1 and CDR2 from the germline V gene are SGHVS and FQNEAQ. The CDR3 is made up of 16 amino acids. CDR3 nucleotides: TGTGCCAGCAGCTTAGGACTGGGGAGCTCTGGAAACACCATATATTTT. It encodes CASSLGLGSSGNTIYF.